This T cell receptor (beta chain) was profiled in a study of identical twins. With 5 bases clipped from V and 6 bases from J, the junction kept 3 bases outside the gene matches. Looked up from germline, CDR1 is KGHDR and CDR2 is SFDVKD. CDR3 length equals 13 residues. TCRdb re-derived calls from the 5' RACE reads in MiXCR, one entry per CDR3 protein. The sample lists around 960,000 distinct CDR3 sequences, roughly 12% occurring once. These data were also filed under a second study, of yellow fever vaccine responses in identical twins.

Material: PBMCs. The clonotype comes from a woman aged 18-35 years in good health. The chain links TRBV24-1 to TRBJ2-3; 8 bases agree with TRBD1. The CDR3 reads CATSGRGRDTQYF. Here the CDR3 DNA reads TGTGCCACCAGTGGCAGGGGGCGGGATACGCAGTATTTT.